The 20 T cell receptor beta chains reported below all come from one sample, sequenced in a study of Ad26.COV2.S vaccination and SARS-CoV-2 variants. This sample's treatment: some 20 received Ad26.COV2.S at low or high dose, single or two shots; 5 received placebo; per-sample allocation not given. All samples were drawn on day 63, counting from the first vaccine or placebo injection. Repertoires were generated with immunoSEQ multiplex PCR, while TCRdb's copy carries only in-frame clones and drops some. The data contain fewer than 400,000 clones, roughly nine tenths of them singletons. The specimen was peripheral blood, collected in a trial of Ad26.COV2.S vaccine versus placebo. All receptors derive from a person between 18 and 65 years old who received the Ad26.COV2.S COVID-19 vaccine or a placebo.

The rearrangement links TRBV28 to TRBJ1-5, with 7 bases fitting TRBD1. Germline V gene lookup returns CDR1 MDHEN and CDR2 SYDVKM. The V and J ends lost 5 bases and 5 bases, in that order; junction bases with no gene match: 9. CDR3 length: 15 residues. The CDR3: CASSTKQGNYQPQHF. The CDR3 DNA sequence: TGTGCCAGCAGTACAAAACAGGGGAACTATCAGCCCCAGCATTTT.

V is TRBV7-9 and J is TRBJ1-1, with D hard to call. The germline gives CDR1 SEHNR, CDR2 FQNEAQ (reference sequence). CDR3 length: 13 residues. V lost 5 bases and J lost 0, with 7 bases in between. CDR3 sequence reads: CASSPQMNTEAFF. CDR3 sequence (DNA): TGTGCCAGCAGCCCTCAGATGAACACTGAAGCTTTCTTT.

The chain has TRBV12-5 and TRBJ1-3; D is unresolved. The CDR3 has 15 residues. Germline CDR1 LGHNT, CDR2 FRNRAP. Trimming took off 1 base at V and 5 bases at J, with 12 bases between the two ends. The CDR3 reads CASGLEAVVRNTIYF. CDR3 DNA sequence: TGTGCTAGTGGTTTGGAAGCCGTGGTAAGAAACACCATATATTTT.

This chain uses TRBV11-3 with TRBJ1-5, with D unresolved. CDR3 length equals 13 residues. Germline V lookup: CDR1 SGHNT, CDR2 YENEEA. Trimming left V 5 bases short and J 5 bases short, with 10 bases between. The chain's CDR3 is CASSPNLDQPQHF. The CDR3 DNA reads TGTGCCAGCAGCCCTAACCTGGATCAGCCCCAGCATTTT.

This rearrangement joins TRBV11-3 to TRBJ2-1; D is uncertain. Germline V gives CDR1 SGHNT, CDR2 YENEEA. Trimming took 6 bases from V and 5 from J, leaving 20 bases between them. CDR3 length: 16 residues. CDR3 in amino acids: CASSLLNPIIHNEQFF. CDR3 sequence (DNA): TGTGCCAGCAGTCTACTCAACCCCATTATTCACAATGAGCAGTTCTTC.

V and J are TRBV9 and TRBJ2-3, with 10 bases lining up with TRBD2. Losses at the gene ends were 5 bases for V and 2 bases for J; bases not matched to a gene: 5. In germline, CDR1 is SGDLS, CDR2 YYNGEE. This CDR3 contains 15 residues. Written as DNA, the CDR3 is TGTGCCAGCAGTCCGGGACTAGCGTTCACAGATACGCAGTATTTT. Protein: CASSPGLAFTDTQYF.

This sequence joins TRBV13 and TRBJ2-5; D may be TRBD2 (6 bases). Trimming left V 6 bases short and J 6 bases short, with 14 bases between. The CDR3 sequence is 13 residues long. CDR1 and CDR2 (germline): PRHDT, FYEKMQ (reference sequence). The CDR3 protein is CASSPGEPQTQYF. The CDR3 nucleotides read TGTGCCAGCAGTCCGGGGGAACCGCAGACCCAGTACTTC.

The chain couples TRBV11-2 to TRBJ2-7; maybe TRBD1 (5 bases). This CDR3 is built from 17 residues. Deletions cut 5 bases from V and 2 bases from J, with 22 bases between. Germline V lookup: CDR1 SGHAT, CDR2 FQNNGV. CDR3 loop: CASSPRAEADVTYEQYF. The CDR3 coding sequence is TGTGCCAGCAGCCCCAGGGCCGAAGCAGATGTTACCTACGAGCAGTACTTC.

V gene TRBV19 combines with J gene TRBJ1-1, with unresolved D. The V end lost 3 bases, the J end lost 1 base, and 18 bases lay between the germline ends. The CDR3 runs to 17 residues. Germline V gene sequence: CDR1 LNHDA, CDR2 SQIVND (reference sequence). The CDR3 is CASSIVPPVSANTEAFF. CDR3 DNA: TGTGCCAGTAGTATCGTTCCCCCTGTATCGGCGAACACTGAAGCTTTCTTT.

V is TRBV19 and J is TRBJ2-1, with 8 bases aligning to TRBD1. Unmatched junction bases numbered 4, after V lost 6 bases and J lost 6 bases. Germline V lookup: CDR1 LNHDA, CDR2 SQIVND (reference sequence). The CDR3 is 13 residues long. The CDR3 is CASSPTGGNEQFF. The CDR3 DNA is TGTGCCAGTAGCCCCACAGGGGGCAATGAGCAGTTCTTC.

The chain recombines TRBV7-6 with TRBJ2-1, with 12 positions matching TRBD1. The V segment lost 3 bases and the J segment 7 bases; nucleotides outside the gene matches: 4. CDR3 length: 15 amino acids. Germline CDR1 reads SGHVS; CDR2 reads FNYEAQ. CDR3 sequence reads: CASSLGQGALNEQFF. The CDR3 DNA follows: TGTGCCAGCAGCTTGGGACAGGGGGCTCTTAATGAGCAGTTCTTC.

The CDR3 DNA is TGTGCCAGTGGGGTGGGGGAAAAACTGTTTTTT. Encoded protein: CASGVGEKLFF. The chain uses TRBV19 and TRBJ1-4; D is ambiguous. Per the germline V gene, CDR1 is LNHDA and CDR2 is SQIVND (reference sequence). The V end lost 8 bases, the J end lost 8 bases, and 9 bases lay between the germline ends. The CDR3 totals 11 residues. Full variable domain (outside the CDR3, taken from reference TRBV19 and TRBJ1-4): DGGITQSPKYLFRKEGQNVTLSCEQNLNHDAMYWYRQDPGQGLRLIYYSQIVNDFQKGDIAEGYSVSREKKESFPLTVTSAQKNPTAFYLCASGVGEKLFFGSGTQLSVL.

Here the CDR3 reads CASSPWGDVTEAFF. In nucleotides, the CDR3 is TGTGCCAGCAGCCCATGGGGGGACGTCACTGAAGCTTTCTTT. V usage is TRBV7-8 and J usage is TRBJ1-1; D might be TRBD1 (5 bases). This CDR3 spans 14 amino acids. V lost 5 bases and J lost 4, with 14 bases in between. Germline assignment: CDR1 SGHVS and CDR2 FQNEAQ.

The chain has TRBV7-3 and TRBJ1-1; D gene ambiguous. The V and J ends lost 2 bases and 2 bases respectively, with 12 bases between them. The CDR3 has 15 residues. Germline V gene lookup returns CDR1 SGHTA and CDR2 FQGTGA. CDR3 residues: CASSLFGQLNTEAFF. In nucleotides, the CDR3 is TGTGCCAGCAGCTTATTTGGGCAGCTCAACACTGAAGCTTTCTTT.

This chain links TRBV11-2 with TRBJ2-5, with TRBD1 identical over 9 bases. In germline, CDR1 is SGHAT, CDR2 FQNNGV. The V gene end was trimmed by 4 bases and the J gene end by 4 bases; junction bases not matched to a gene: 7. The CDR3 is 15 amino acids. CDR3 nucleotides: TGTGCCAGCAGCTCAAACAGGGGGCAGGGAGAGACCCAGTACTTC. Its translation is CASSSNRGQGETQYF.

V gene TRBV10-3 combines with J gene TRBJ2-1; TRBD1 matches at 9 bases. The CDR3 totals 14 residues. Per the germline V gene, CDR1 is ENHRY and CDR2 is SYGVKD. V gave up 6 bases and J gave up 5 bases; unmatched junction bases: 5. CDR3 sequence: CAIRTGGADNEQFF. The CDR3 nucleotides read TGTGCCATCAGAACAGGGGGCGCTGACAATGAGCAGTTCTTC.

The genes are TRBV19 and TRBJ1-2; D gene ambiguous. Trimming cost V 5 bases and J 3 bases, with 7 bases left between them. Looked up from germline, CDR1 is LNHDA and CDR2 is SQIVND (reference sequence). This CDR3 has 12 residues. CDR3 nucleotides: TGTGCCAGTAGTCGGTTGGACTATGGCTACACCTTC. It encodes CASSRLDYGYTF.

CDR3 residues: CASSLGGLEQFF. The CDR3 nucleotides are TGTGCCAGCAGCTTAGGAGGTCTCGAGCAGTTCTTC. The chain combines TRBV13 with TRBJ2-1; D gene ambiguous. The CDR3 loop spans 12 amino acids. Deletions cut 0 bases from V and 10 bases from J, with 7 bases between. Germline-derived CDR1 and CDR2 are PRHDT and FYEKMQ (reference sequence).

V usage is TRBV7-2 and J usage is TRBJ2-3; D remains ambiguous. Trimming left V 4 bases short and J 1 base short, with 9 bases between. Germline V gives CDR1 SGHTA, CDR2 FQGNSA. The CDR3 length is 14 residues. CDR3 protein: CASSSGPRTDTQYF. The CDR3 DNA follows: TGTGCCAGCAGCTCTGGACCACGCACAGATACGCAGTATTTT.

The chain couples TRBV11-3 to TRBJ2-1; TRBD1 matches 8 bases. After removal of 5 bases from V and 5 bases from J, the junction contained 11 bases not matched to a gene. Germline V gene sequence: CDR1 SGHNT, CDR2 YENEEA. This CDR3 has 16 residues. CDR3 bases: TGTGCCAGCAGCCCCGGACAGGGCGAAGGGGACAATGAGCAGTTCTTC. Translation gives CASSPGQGEGDNEQFF.